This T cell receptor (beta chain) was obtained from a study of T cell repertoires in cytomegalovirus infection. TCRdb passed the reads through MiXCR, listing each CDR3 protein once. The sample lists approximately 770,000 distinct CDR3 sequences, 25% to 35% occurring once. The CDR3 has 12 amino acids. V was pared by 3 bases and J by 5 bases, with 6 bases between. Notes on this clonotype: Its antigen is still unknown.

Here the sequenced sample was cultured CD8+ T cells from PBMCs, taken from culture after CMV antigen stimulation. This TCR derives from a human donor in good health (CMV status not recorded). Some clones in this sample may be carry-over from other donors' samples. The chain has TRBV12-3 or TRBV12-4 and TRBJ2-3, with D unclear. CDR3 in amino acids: CASSFVKDTQYF. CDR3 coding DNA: TGTGCCAGCAGTTTCGTCAAAGATACGCAGTATTTT.